These T cell receptor beta chains were read from a single sample in a study of response to subunit inactivated influenza vaccine. TCRdb reprocessed the RT-PCR reads with MiXCR, giving one entry per CDR3 protein. The sample carries more than 400,000 distinct CDR3 sequences, about 10% recorded once. Specimen: PBMCs from blood, collected around seven weeks after vaccination. The receptors stem from a man aged 45-60 years who received an inactivated influenza vaccine. Both conserved end residues are trimmed from each CDR3. Fields, in order: D gene, V gene, J gene, CDR3 protein. D genes are given only for firm matches.

-,TRBV7-9,TRBJ2-7,ASSPREGPDIYEQY
-,TRBV18,TRBJ2-5,ASSPTLGETQY
-,TRBV5-1,TRBJ2-7,ASRSPGGRTYEQY
-,TRBV10-3,TRBJ1-2,AISESTGRELGYT
-,TRBV9,TRBJ2-3,ASSVREGDTQY
TRBD1,TRBV7-2,TRBJ1-2,ASSLLGQGGNGYT
TRBD2,TRBV2,TRBJ2-1,ASSLAGSNNEQF
-,TRBV11-2,TRBJ2-3,ASSVDPGSTDTQY
-,TRBV20-1,TRBJ2-7,SAKEGGGGTYEQY
TRBD2,TRBV20-1,TRBJ2-5,SALLGTSGLGGTQY
-,TRBV18,TRBJ2-6,ASSPELATGANVLT
-,TRBV15,TRBJ2-5,ATSLRLGETQY
-,TRBV5-1,TRBJ1-6,ASSSPGSPLH
-,TRBV27,TRBJ1-5,ASSPSWGGQPQH
TRBD2,TRBV20-1,TRBJ2-1,SASSSGGNNEQF
-,TRBV6-2/TRBV6-3,TRBJ2-7,ASTRSGTNYEQY
-,TRBV10-3,TRBJ2-1,AISESTGRSYNEQF
-,TRBV3-1,TRBJ2-7,ASSRHFGEQY
-,TRBV7-9,TRBJ1-4,ASSRDGNEKLF
-,TRBV7-8,TRBJ2-7,ASSGHPYEQY
-,TRBV27,TRBJ2-5,ASSPRLLETQY
-,TRBV12-3/TRBV12-4,TRBJ2-7,ASTSGPSTHEQY
-,TRBV28,TRBJ2-2,ASSLQNLGELF
-,TRBV28,TRBJ2-2,ASSSGAVNTGELF
TRBD2,TRBV7-9,TRBJ2-1,ASSLASGGPDNEQF
-,TRBV3-1,TRBJ1-6,ASSQEYRAISPLH
TRBD2,TRBV28,TRBJ2-3,ASRRGILAGGPTDTQY